This section outlines one TCR beta chain sequence together with its context. The data were obtained in a study of blood T cell repertoires in COVID-19. Study information: The United States, Italy and Spain were the sources of the acute and convalescent COVID-19 samples. From T cells, B-cell-depleted T cells, or PBMCs came the material, which was cDNA or gDNA.

The data were produced by immunoSEQ multiplex PCR, yet TCRdb's version contains in-frame clones alone and is incomplete. The table lists 200,000 to 300,000 clones, less than 90% of them singletons. CDR1 is SEHNR, CDR2 FQNEAQ, per germline (reference sequence). Trimming stripped 3 bases from V and 4 bases from J, with 7 bases between. The CDR3 runs to 12 residues. The receptor comes from a man in his fifties or sixties who had recovered from COVID-19. The sequenced sample was peripheral blood. This sequence joins TRBV7-9 and TRBJ2-7; D is ambiguous. Written as DNA, the CDR3 is TGTGCCAGCAGCTTTTCCCAATACGAGCAGTACTTC. Its translation: CASSFSQYEQYF.